Listed below are T cell receptor beta chains from one sample, sequenced in a study of technical replicates of blood from a handful of donors. Sequencing used immunoSEQ multiplex PCR; TCRdb keeps in-frame clones, though not all of them. Of 14,000 or so clones detected, approximately 84% appear once; the ten largest clones hold roughly a tenth. Sequences were obtained from PBMCs. These receptors were collected from a human donor in good health. Each CDR3 is given with its conserved first and last residue. D genes are given only for firm matches. Rows give clone size only sometimes, using once, few, many, or a class for an expanded clone.

abundance	v_gene	j_gene	d_gene	CDR3aa	CDR3nt
-	TRBV19	TRBJ2-7	TRBD1	CASNPGTATYEQYF	TGTGCCAGTAACCCCGGGACAGCAACCTACGAGCAGTACTTC
-	TRBV27	TRBJ2-7	-	CASSLFYTSQGSYEQYF	TGTGCCAGCAGTTTATTTTACACTAGCCAGGGATCCTACGAGCAGTACTTC
-	TRBV13	TRBJ2-1	TRBD2	CASSGTSGDNEQFF	TGTGCCAGCAGTGGGACTAGCGGGGACAATGAGCAGTTCTTC
-	TRBV29-1	TRBJ1-2	-	CSVEVENYGYTF	TGCAGCGTTGAGGTGGAGAACTATGGCTACACCTTC
-	TRBV6-5	TRBJ2-3	-	CASRHTDTQYF	TGTGCCAGCAGACACACAGATACGCAGTATTTT
-	TRBV14	TRBJ1-2	TRBD1	CASSQRAGGYGYTF	TGTGCCAGCAGCCAACGGGCAGGGGGTTATGGCTACACCTTC
-	TRBV7-2	TRBJ2-2	TRBD1	CASSAQGTNTGELFF	TGTGCCAGCAGCGCACAGGGGACGAACACCGGGGAGCTGTTTTTT
once	TRBV28	TRBJ2-1	-	CASSPLGTGGVFF	TGTGCCAGCAGCCCCCTGGGGACTGGCGGGGTGTTCTTC
-	TRBV18	TRBJ2-3	TRBD2	CASSQLANTDTQYF	TGTGCCAGCTCACAACTAGCGAATACAGATACGCAGTATTTT
once	TRBV7-2	TRBJ2-2	TRBD2	CASSSDPGTSGRGELFF	TGTGCCAGCAGCTCTGACCCCGGGACTAGCGGACGGGGGGAGCTGTTTTTT
-	TRBV5-8	TRBJ1-1	-	CASTGWTEAFF	TGTGCCAGCACCGGGTGGACTGAAGCTTTCTTT
-	TRBV10-3	TRBJ2-7	-	CAISDARGQKIYEQYF	TGTGCCATCAGTGATGCTCGAGGACAGAAAATCTACGAGCAGTACTTC
-	TRBV27	TRBJ2-7	TRBD2	CASSPVRLAGGAYEQYF	TGTGCCAGCAGTCCCGTCCGACTAGCGGGCGGGGCCTACGAGCAGTACTTC
-	TRBV28	TRBJ1-4	-	CASSSNEKLFF	TGTGCCAGCTCGAGTAATGAAAAACTGTTTTTT
-	TRBV10-3	TRBJ2-7	-	CAIRPTGGASYEQYF	TGTGCCATCAGACCTACAGGGGGGGCTTCCTACGAGCAGTACTTC
-	TRBV7-2	TRBJ1-1	-	CASSWPTGLNTEAFF	TGTGCCAGCAGCTGGCCCACAGGTTTGAACACTGAAGCTTTCTTT
few	TRBV19	TRBJ2-1	-	CASSTDSSYNEQFF	TGTGCCAGTAGTACTGACAGTTCCTACAATGAGCAGTTCTTC
-	TRBV10-3	TRBJ1-5	-	CAISVNSENQPQHF	TGTGCCATCAGTGTTAACAGTGAGAATCAGCCCCAGCATTTT
-	TRBV5-1	TRBJ1-1	TRBD1	CASSLMTGENTEAFF	TGCGCCAGCAGCCTAATGACAGGGGAGAACACTGAAGCTTTCTTT
-	TRBV6-6	TRBJ1-1	-	CASSYRTGNPGAFF	TGTGCCAGCAGTTACCGTACAGGGAATCCTGGGGCTTTCTTT
once	TRBV5-1	TRBJ1-1	TRBD1	CASSLSGQGAGEAFF	TGCGCCAGCAGCTTGTCTGGACAGGGAGCCGGTGAAGCTTTCTTT
-	TRBV9	TRBJ1-3	-	CASSVEGGGFSGNTIYF	TGTGCCAGCAGCGTAGAAGGGGGGGGCTTCTCTGGAAACACCATATATTTT
-	TRBV9	TRBJ2-7	TRBD1	CASSVEGTGGVEQYF	TGTGCCAGCAGCGTAGAGGGGACAGGGGGAGTCGAGCAGTACTTC
-	TRBV7-9	TRBJ2-1	TRBD2	CASSPEEGLAAYNEQFF	TGTGCCAGCAGCCCAGAAGAGGGACTAGCGGCCTACAATGAGCAGTTCTTC
-	TRBV14	TRBJ2-5	TRBD1	CASSHWAGGVETQYF	TGTGCCAGCAGCCACTGGGCAGGGGGCGTGGAGACCCAGTACTTC
-	TRBV10-3	TRBJ2-3	TRBD2	CAINSGRSTDTQYF	TGTGCCATCAATAGCGGGAGGAGCACAGATACGCAGTATTTT
-	TRBV25-1	TRBJ2-2	-	CASRTGYPGELFF	TGTGCCAGCAGGACAGGTTACCCCGGGGAGCTGTTTTTT
-	TRBV27	TRBJ2-6	-	CASRARGQAFVGANVLTF	TGTGCCAGCAGGGCCCGAGGGCAGGCCTTCGTAGGGGCCAACGTCCTGACTTTC
-	TRBV2	TRBJ1-4	TRBD1	CASSARQGRNPREKLFF	TGTGCCAGCAGTGCGCGACAGGGGCGGAACCCTCGTGAAAAACTGTTTTTT
-	TRBV12-5	TRBJ1-1	TRBD1	CASGLNMGQGNTEAFF	TGTGCTAGTGGTTTGAACATGGGACAGGGGAACACTGAAGCTTTCTTT
-	TRBV12-2	TRBJ2-2	-	CASRLDRGNTGELFF	TGTGCAAGTCGCTTAGACAGGGGAAACACCGGGGAGCTGTTTTTT
-	TRBV5-1	TRBJ2-5	TRBD1	CASSGDRGRGETQYF	TGCGCCAGCAGCGGAGACAGGGGGCGGGGAGAGACCCAGTACTTC
-	TRBV28	TRBJ2-7	TRBD2	CASTELAGVGEQYF	TGTGCCAGCACCGAACTAGCGGGAGTGGGCGAGCAGTACTTC
-	TRBV6-6	TRBJ2-7	-	CASSYSGGVVSYEQYF	TGTGCCAGCAGTTACTCCGGGGGAGTAGTATCCTACGAGCAGTACTTC
-	TRBV5-4	TRBJ1-2	-	CASSLAVWGGRGSNYGYTF	TGTGCCAGCAGCTTGGCCGTATGGGGGGGAAGGGGTAGTAACTATGGCTACACCTTC
few	TRBV5-5	TRBJ1-1	TRBD1	CASSWSGTGNTEAFF	TGTGCCAGCAGCTGGTCGGGGACAGGGAACACTGAAGCTTTCTTT
-	TRBV5-1	TRBJ2-1	-	CASRSTSSYNEQFF	TGCGCCAGCAGATCTACTAGCTCCTACAATGAGCAGTTCTTC
-	TRBV18	TRBJ2-7	-	CASSPRERSSYEQYF	TGTGCCAGCTCCCCCCGGGAGCGTTCCTCCTACGAGCAGTACTTC
-	TRBV6-5	TRBJ1-1	-	CASSYGGGTEAFF	TGTGCCAGCAGTTACGGGGGAGGGACTGAAGCTTTCTTT
-	TRBV6-5	TRBJ2-3	TRBD1	CASRPGTGSDTQYF	TGTGCCAGCAGGCCGGGGACAGGGTCAGATACGCAGTATTTT
-	TRBV27	TRBJ2-5	-	CASSSPRESRAPDAQETQYF	TGTGCCAGCAGTTCCCCGCGTGAAAGCAGGGCGCCCGACGCCCAAGAGACCCAGTACTTC
-	TRBV11-3	TRBJ2-3	TRBD1	CASSSYGTDSTDTQYF	TGTGCCAGCAGCTCGTACGGGACAGATAGCACAGATACGCAGTATTTT
-	TRBV19	TRBJ2-2	TRBD2	CASSPWTSPTGELFF	TGTGCCAGTAGTCCCTGGACTAGCCCCACCGGGGAGCTGTTTTTT
-	TRBV18	TRBJ2-2	TRBD1	CASSPPTGSNLYGELFF	TGTGCCAGCTCACCACCGACAGGGTCAAACTTGTACGGGGAGCTGTTTTTT
-	TRBV7-9	TRBJ2-5	TRBD1	CASSRTGTGDQTQYF	TGTGCCAGCAGCCGAACCGGGACAGGGGACCAGACCCAGTACTTC
-	TRBV28	TRBJ2-3	TRBD2	CASSLGEGRTSTDTQYF	TGTGCCAGCAGTTTGGGGGAGGGGAGGACTAGCACAGATACGCAGTATTTT
few	TRBV29-1	TRBJ1-3	-	CSAIRGYSGNTIYF	TGCAGCGCCATAAGGGGGTACTCTGGAAACACCATATATTTT
-	TRBV6-6	TRBJ2-7	-	CACAGQRPYEQYF	TGTGCCTGCGCGGGACAGAGGCCCTACGAGCAGTACTTC
-	TRBV9	TRBJ2-3	-	CASSDPDTRTAGPDTQYF	TGTGCCAGCAGCGACCCCGATACCCGGACGGCAGGGCCAGATACGCAGTATTTT
-	TRBV5-8	TRBJ2-3	TRBD2	CASSTPGLAELTDTQYF	TGTGCCAGCAGCACTCCGGGACTAGCGGAACTCACAGATACGCAGTATTTT
-	TRBV27	TRBJ2-2	-	CASSFGAFGGELFF	TGTGCCAGCAGTTTTGGGGCCTTTGGCGGGGAGCTGTTTTTT
-	TRBV5-5	TRBJ2-7	TRBD2	CASSTGLAFFYEQYF	TGTGCCAGCAGCACGGGACTAGCCTTCTTTTACGAGCAGTACTTC
-	TRBV28	TRBJ2-1	-	CASRPRLGSNEQFF	TGTGCCAGCAGGCCCCGACTGGGTTCCAATGAGCAGTTCTTC
-	TRBV10-3	TRBJ2-1	TRBD2	CAGGFGAGGFNEQFF	TGTGCCGGGGGATTCGGGGCGGGAGGGTTCAATGAGCAGTTCTTC
few	TRBV11-3	TRBJ1-1	-	CASSLDSVNTEAFF	TGTGCCAGCAGTCTAGACAGTGTGAACACTGAAGCTTTCTTT
-	TRBV7-6	TRBJ2-3	TRBD2	CASSGAGLALDTQYF	TGTGCCAGCAGCGGGGCGGGACTAGCCTTAGATACGCAGTATTTT